Sequencing of this T cell receptor (beta chain) was carried out in a study of cytomegalovirus exposure and HLA in healthy donors. Study summary: About 85 million unique TCRs from HLA-typed donors were held in an early release of data. When fewer than 500 donors were genotyped, roughly 82% of them were found to fall in the Caucasian-associated ancestry cluster.

This clone occurred a few times. Its antigen is not identified. Study-wide results and limits: The authors later linked a missense DCLRE1C variant to TCR beta V- and J-gene trimming. Certain sequence variants were highly shared and formed a cluster, and this cluster was likely a sequencing artifact.

This PCR relied on a set of 60 Vbeta primers and 13 Jbeta primers. Method: immunoSEQ multiplex PCR; TCRdb's copy keeps in-frame clones and lacks some. The table has 160,000 or so clones, roughly 80% seen once. CDR3 length: 14 residues. The ends were cut back, 1 base at V and 5 bases at J, with 14 bases in the middle. Germline V gene data show CDR1 as GTSNPN and CDR2 as SVGIG (reference sequence). The receptor was isolated from a female donor in good health and CMV-seronegative. Material: PBMCs. The V call is TRBV30, the J call TRBJ1-2; D possibly corresponds to TRBD1 (5 bases). The CDR3 loop is CAWSEGNLVYGYTF. The CDR3 bases are TGTGCCTGGAGTGAGGGGAACCTGGTGTATGGCTACACCTTC.